The 3 T cell receptor beta chains below all came from one sample that was sequenced in a study of blood T cell repertoires in COVID-19 (dated by TCRdb to the early 2020s). The method behind the library was the immunoSEQ multiplex PCR assay. Entries here come from immuneACCESS through TCRdb and include only in-frame sequences with V and J called. Some clones fail to appear in such tables; in the studies checked, an unresolved V gene covers under half of the shortfall, and the cause of the remainder is unknown. This sample comprises approximately 290,000 clones, roughly 88% of them detected only once. The ten largest account for around 4.5% of the sample. The sample taken for sequencing was PBMCs or T cells enriched from blood (not recorded which). These TCRs come from a woman aged 25-40 years who had recovered from COVID-19.

The chain has TRBV30 and TRBJ2-7; possibly TRBD1 for D (6 bases). Germline CDR1 GTSNPN, CDR2 SVGIG (reference sequence). The V end was cut by 1 base, the J end by 5 bases, with 21 bases between. The length of the CDR3 is 16 residues. CDR3 protein: CAWSGSEKGTPDEQYF. Written as DNA, the CDR3 is TGTGCCTGGAGTGGGTCCGAGAAGGGGACACCGGACGAGCAGTACTTC.

This chain uses TRBV24-1 with TRBJ2-7, with 8 positions matching TRBD1. V was clipped by 3 bases and J by 1 base; unmatched bases: 10. CDR1 is KGHDR and CDR2 is SFDVKD in the germline V gene. There are 17 residues in the CDR3. DNA for the CDR3: TGTGCCACCAGTGATCTGATTGGCAGGGGGCTTTCCTACGAGCAGTACTTC. Translating gives CATSDLIGRGLSYEQYF.

The rearrangement uses TRBV11-2 and TRBJ2-3; D is uncertain. V was pared by 3 bases and J by 1 base, with 14 bases between. In germline, CDR1 is SGHAT, CDR2 FQNNGV. The CDR3 has 16 residues. CDR3: CASSFRSPGGTDTQYF. CDR3 DNA: TGTGCCAGCAGCTTCCGGTCCCCCGGAGGCACAGATACGCAGTATTTT. The whole variable domain, remainder taken from reference TRBV11-2 and TRBJ2-3, is EAGVAQSPRYKIIEKRQSVAFWCNPISGHATLYWYQQILGQGPKLLIQFQNNGVVDDSQLPKDRFSAERLKGVDSTLKIQPAKLEDSAVYLCASSFRSPGGTDTQYFGPGTRLTVL.